Here is one T cell receptor beta chain with its context. The data were taken from a study of blood T cell repertoires in COVID-19. Across the whole study: Acute and convalescent COVID-19 specimens originated in the United States, Italy and Spain.

The study drew participants aged about 18 to 90 years from 20 to 30 US areas. Membership in each cohort depended on participant-reported clinical history. The CDR3 loop spans 13 amino acids. Germline V gene lookup returns CDR1 SGHNT and CDR2 YYREEE (reference sequence). V dropped 3 bases and J dropped 7; count of bases not matched to a gene: 5. Using immunoSEQ multiplex PCR, the repertoire was profiled, and TCRdb retains in-frame clones only, with some absent. The sample gives 200,000 to 250,000 clones, 65% to 90% of which show up once; 9.1% is in the top ten. This chain joins TRBV5-4 and TRBJ2-7, with 9 bases matching TRBD1. The sequence derives from a woman in her forties or fifties with acute COVID-19. Sequenced sample: PBMCs or T cells enriched from blood (not recorded which). Here the CDR3 reads CASSSGQGGEQYF. The CDR3 DNA reads as TGTGCCAGCAGCTCGGGACAGGGAGGTGAGCAGTACTTC.